Reported below is one T cell receptor beta chain. Its antigen is unidentified. TCRdb's table, derived via immunoSEQ multiplex PCR, lists solely in-frame clones and lacks some. This table has 8,000 to 10,000 clones, approximately 57% appearing once. This record comes from a study of tissue T cells after allogeneic stem cell transplantation. Study at large: Tissue samples with histologically apparent lymphocytes on H&E review were prioritized for sequencing.

Study conclusions and caveats: Only a limited share of tissue TCRs appeared in blood or spleen. Shared clones across patients were few; motif clustering revealed tissue-specific shared signatures. TCR repertoires tracked anatomic similarity, regardless of disease or transplant status.

Germline CDR1 SGHTA, CDR2 FQGNSA. The CDR3 covers 14 residues. Trimming took 6 bases from V and 2 from J, leaving 12 bases between them. This receptor was taken from a woman aged 18 to 55 with breast cancer. J is TRBJ2-3 and V is TRBV7-2, with a weak D call TRBD2 (5 bases). The sequenced sample was tissue from the jejunum, obtained at autopsy. CDR3 protein: CASSPDGNTDTQYF. The CDR3 region has the DNA TGTGCCAGCAGTCCAGACGGGAACACAGATACGCAGTATTTT.